A selection of T cell receptor beta chains follows, all from one sample in a study of identical twins. TCRdb re-analysed the 5' RACE reads in MiXCR, keeping a single row per CDR3 protein. In the table there are about 100,000 distinct CDR3 sequences, about 6.1% of which are singletons. The sample consisted of memory T cells sorted from blood. These receptors were collected from a woman aged 45-59 years in good health. The CDR3 runs from the conserved cysteine through the conserved F or W. The D gene is left open where the match is weak. Rows may omit the clone size; those that give it use once, few, many or a size class.

size	V	J	length	D	CDR3	DNA
many	TRBV28	TRBJ2-4	13	.	CASTTQAKNIQYF	TGTGCCAGCACGACACAAGCCAAAAACATTCAGTACTTC
few	TRBV2	TRBJ2-1	15	TRBD2	CATKLAGEFYNEQFF	TGTGCCACTAAACTAGCGGGAGAGTTCTACAATGAGCAGTTCTTC
few	TRBV29-1	TRBJ2-1	16	TRBD2	CSVTPRTSGMGNEQFF	TGCAGCGTTACTCCCCGGACTAGCGGGATGGGCAATGAGCAGTTCTTC
many	TRBV4-1	TRBJ1-5	16	.	CASSQIRGEARQPQHF	TGCGCCAGCAGCCAAATACGAGGGGAGGCACGTCAGCCCCAGCATTTT
many	TRBV6-6	TRBJ2-3	14	.	CASWVGVGTDTQYF	TGTGCCAGCTGGGTGGGAGTGGGCACAGATACGCAGTATTTT
many	TRBV5-1	TRBJ2-1	15	TRBD2	CASSLSSGRIDEQFF	TGCGCCAGCAGCTTGTCTAGCGGGAGGATCGATGAGCAGTTCTTC
many	TRBV20-1	TRBJ2-3	13	TRBD2	CSAVAGVADTQYF	TGCAGTGCTGTCGCGGGAGTGGCAGATACGCAGTATTTT
few	TRBV21-1	TRBJ2-1	17	.	CASSIPSGTGTCNEQFF	TGTGCCAGCAGCATCCCTTCCGGGACAGGGACATGCAATGAGCAGTTCTTC
.	TRBV6-5	TRBJ1-1	15	TRBD1	CASSYSLTGEPEAFF	TGTGCCAGCAGTTATTCCTTGACAGGGGAGCCTGAAGCTTTCTTT
many	TRBV4-1	TRBJ2-3	17	TRBD2	CASSQAVGRSSVDTQYF	TGCGCCAGCAGCCAAGCGGTCGGGAGGAGCTCAGTGGATACGCAGTATTTT